The 8 T cell receptor beta chains below all came from one sample that was sequenced in a study of T cell changes during pregnancy in multiple sclerosis. Assay: immunoSEQ multiplex PCR; the TCRdb copy retains only in-frame clones and omits some. The sample includes approximately 89,000 clones, about 95% of them seen just once. The material sequenced was peripheral blood, taken in the third trimester of pregnancy. The origin of the receptors is a female donor with multiple sclerosis, enrolled in a pregnancy study.

This clone was detected once. The rearrangement uses TRBV19 and TRBJ2-3; maybe TRBD2 (5 bases). The CDR3 length is 15 residues. Germline V gene data show CDR1 as LNHDA and CDR2 as SQIVND (reference sequence). The ends were cut back, 7 bases at V and 4 bases at J, with 18 bases in the middle. The CDR3 DNA sequence: TGTGCCAGTACGGCTCCTCCGGGGTTTCCAGATACGCAGTATTTT. Amino acids: CASTAPPGFPDTQYF.

In its sample, this clone was seen a few times. The chain joins TRBV10-1 to TRBJ2-3; 7 bases align to TRBD1. The CDR3 totals 16 residues. CDR1 and CDR2 from the germline V gene are WNHNN and SYGVQD (reference sequence). Unmatched junction bases numbered 5, after V lost 0 bases and J lost 2 bases. CDR3 sequence: CASSESKQGITDTQYF. The CDR3 bases are TGCGCCAGCAGTGAGTCGAAACAGGGGATCACAGATACGCAGTATTTT.

The gene calls are TRBV13 and TRBJ1-2; 9 bases align to TRBD1. The CDR3 runs 16 residues. Trimming removed 5 bases from V and 5 bases from J; junction bases left unmatched: 12. Germline V gene sequence: CDR1 PRHDT, CDR2 FYEKMQ (reference sequence). The CDR3 bases are TGTGCCAGCAGCCGCGGGACAGGGAGTTTTCTATATGGCTACACCTTC. This codes for CASSRGTGSFLYGYTF.

The gene calls are TRBV5-4 and TRBJ2-7; D perhaps matches TRBD2 (6 bases). CDR1 is SGHNT and CDR2 is YYREEE in the germline V gene (reference sequence). V gave up 0 bases and J gave up 2 bases, with 12 bases separating them. The CDR3 runs 15 residues. CDR3 loop: CASSLDGGRPYEQYF. In DNA form, the CDR3 reads TGTGCCAGCAGCTTGGACGGGGGTCGCCCCTACGAGCAGTACTTC.

The chain couples TRBV18 to TRBJ2-7, with TRBD1 matching 9 bases. With 6 bases clipped from V and 2 bases from J, the junction kept 11 bases outside the gene matches. CDR1 and CDR2 (germline): KGHSH, LQKENI. The CDR3 extends over 16 amino acids. The CDR3 DNA is TGTGCCAGCTCTTATCAATCGGACAGGGGAGCCTACGAGCAGTACTTC. Protein product: CASSYQSDRGAYEQYF.

This clone was observed once. The chain combines TRBV11-2 with TRBJ1-6, with unresolved D. This CDR3 has 14 residues. CDR1 and CDR2 from the germline V gene are SGHAT and FQNNGV. Trimming pared 3 bases from V and 4 bases from J, leaving 7 bases between. The CDR3, as DNA: TGTGCCAGCAGCTTCTCCGAGTATAATTCACCCCTCCACTTT. Translating it yields CASSFSEYNSPLHF.

This chain joins TRBV27 and TRBJ1-5; D ambiguous. CDR3 length: 14 residues. CDR1 MNHEY and CDR2 SMNVEV come from the germline V gene (reference sequence). Trimming pared 5 bases from V and 0 bases from J, leaving 8 bases between. CDR3 loop: CASSESNSNQPQHF. As DNA, the CDR3 is TGTGCCAGCAGTGAGAGTAATAGCAATCAGCCCCAGCATTTT.

This clone was picked up one time. J is TRBJ1-1 and V is TRBV27; 7 bases are a match to TRBD1. Germline V gene lookup returns CDR1 MNHEY and CDR2 SMNVEV (reference sequence). The CDR3 totals 16 residues. The V segment lost 5 bases and the J segment 4 bases; nucleotides outside the gene matches: 13. The CDR3: CASSTKPGQLFTEAFF. The CDR3 coding sequence is TGTGCCAGCAGTACAAAACCGGGACAGTTATTCACTGAAGCTTTCTTT.